The rows below give T cell receptor beta chains drawn from one sample of a study of blood T cell repertoires in COVID-19. Assay used: immunoSEQ multiplex PCR; TCRdb lists only in-frame clones, some missing. Seen here are 220,000 or so clones, roughly nine tenths observed once, and the top ten hold roughly a tenth. Specimen: peripheral blood. These receptors were taken from a woman aged 45-65 years with COVID-19, enrolled during active disease. The CDR3 runs from the conserved cysteine through the conserved F or W. Fields, in order: clone size, D gene, V gene, J gene, CDR3 protein, CDR3 DNA. D genes are given only for firm matches. Clone size is given for some rows only: seen once, a few or many times, or a class if the clone is expanded.

>NA|TRBD2|TRBV5-6|TRBJ2-3
CASSLPSGGLTDTQYF
TGTGCCAGCAGCTTGCCTAGCGGGGGCCTCACAGATACGCAGTATTTT
>NA|TRBD1|TRBV2|TRBJ1-6
CASETGNNSPLHF
TGTGCCAGTGAGACAGGGAATAATTCACCCCTCCACTTT
>NA|TRBD2|TRBV2|TRBJ2-5
CASSDRAGALMRQETQYF
TGTGCCAGCAGTGACAGAGCGGGGGCCTTAATGAGACAAGAGACCCAGTACTTC
>NA|NA|TRBV30|TRBJ2-1
CAWSVRSGYNEQFF
TGTGCCTGGAGTGTACGGAGCGGTTACAATGAGCAGTTCTTC
>NA|NA|TRBV28|TRBJ1-4
CASSRHTGNNEKLFF
TGTGCCAGCAGCCGACACACAGGGAATAATGAAAAACTGTTTTTT
>NA|TRBD1|TRBV6-5|TRBJ1-6
CASSLTGEDSPLHF
TGTGCCAGCAGCCTTACAGGGGAGGATTCACCCCTCCACTTT
>few|TRBD1|TRBV24-1|TRBJ2-3
CATRADRGTDTQYF
TGTGCCACCAGGGCGGACAGGGGGACAGATACGCAGTATTTT
>NA|NA|TRBV7-6|TRBJ2-3
CASSPSGGASTDTQYF
TGTGCCAGCAGCCCTAGTGGGGGGGCCAGCACAGATACGCAGTATTTT
>NA|NA|TRBV13|TRBJ2-3
CASSLGRPLPEGTQYF
TGTGCCAGCAGCTTAGGTCGACCGTTGCCCGAGGGTACGCAGTATTTT
>once|TRBD1|TRBV2|TRBJ2-4
CASSEARGDRVNIQYF
TGTGCCAGCAGTGAAGCGCGAGGGGACAGGGTAAACATTCAGTACTTC
>NA|TRBD1|TRBV7-2|TRBJ1-1
CASSFRQGWNTEAFF
TGTGCCAGCAGCTTCAGACAGGGTTGGAACACTGAAGCTTTCTTT
>NA|TRBD2|TRBV5-6|TRBJ2-7
CASSLAAGEGDEQYF
TGTGCCAGCAGCCTCGCGGCGGGGGAGGGCGACGAGCAGTACTTC
>NA|TRBD2|TRBV5-6|TRBJ2-1
CASSPGVAGAIDEQFF
TGTGCCAGCAGCCCCGGGGTAGCGGGGGCCATAGATGAGCAGTTCTTC
>NA|NA|TRBV9|TRBJ2-2
CASSVGRGNTGELFF
TGTGCCAGCAGCGTGGGCAGGGGGAACACCGGGGAGCTGTTTTTT
>NA|NA|TRBV4-3|TRBJ2-7
CASSQEQVSYEQYF
TGCGCCAGCAGCCAAGAACAGGTCTCCTACGAGCAGTACTTC
>NA|NA|TRBV27|TRBJ1-2
CASSLSSTSNYGYTF
TGTGCCAGCAGTTTATCCTCTACTTCTAACTATGGCTACACCTTC
>NA|NA|TRBV5-1|TRBJ1-6
CASSLAGSSYNSPLHF
TGCGCCAGCAGCTTGGCGGGGAGCTCCTATAATTCACCCCTCCACTTT
>NA|TRBD1|TRBV6-5|TRBJ1-2
CASSLRQGGYGYTF
TGTGCCAGCAGTTTACGACAGGGTGGGTATGGCTACACCTTC
>NA|NA|TRBV19|TRBJ2-2
CASKGRGGAGELFF
TGTGCCAGTAAAGGCAGGGGAGGGGCCGGGGAGCTGTTTTTT
>NA|NA|TRBV28|TRBJ2-2
CASSPPSWGSRATGELFF
TGTGCCAGCAGTCCCCCCTCTTGGGGTTCGAGGGCGACCGGGGAGCTGTTTTTT
>NA|NA|TRBV28|TRBJ1-1
CASAADATKQGEAFF
TGTGCCTCGGCGGCAGACGCCACTAAACAGGGTGAAGCTTTCTTT
>NA|NA|TRBV5-1|TRBJ1-3
CASSLGQYGNTIYF
TGCGCCAGCAGCTTAGGACAGTACGGAAACACCATATATTTT
>NA|NA|TRBV9|TRBJ1-6
CASSVDDSSYNSPLHF
TGTGCCAGCAGCGTAGATGATAGCTCCTATAATTCACCCCTCCACTTT
>NA|TRBD2|TRBV5-1|TRBJ2-5
CASSLDVMGGQETQYF
TGCGCCAGCAGCTTAGACGTTATGGGAGGGCAAGAGACCCAGTACTTC
>NA|TRBD1|TRBV30|TRBJ1-2
CAWTLTGQGTYGYTF
TGTGCCTGGACCCTCACGGGACAGGGGACCTATGGCTACACCTTC
>once|TRBD2|TRBV7-9|TRBJ2-7
CASSLWGGTVRYEQYF
TGTGCCAGCAGCTTATGGGGGGGGACCGTCCGCTACGAGCAGTACTTC
>NA|TRBD1|TRBV5-1|TRBJ2-2
CASSLDQRWQGAGELFF
TGCGCCAGCAGCTTGGATCAAAGGTGGCAGGGGGCCGGGGAGCTGTTTTTT
>NA|NA|TRBV3-1/TRBV3-2|TRBJ1-2
CASSQDPPLYGYTF
TGTGCCAGCAGCCAAGATCCTCCCCTCTATGGCTACACCTTC
>NA|NA|TRBV29-1|TRBJ1-1
CSGALLPNTEAFF
TGCAGCGGGGCTCTGCTCCCGAACACTGAAGCTTTCTTT
>NA|TRBD1|TRBV6-6|TRBJ2-1
CASTKARDRAYNEQFF
TGTGCCAGCACCAAAGCCCGGGACAGGGCCTACAATGAGCAGTTCTTC
>NA|TRBD1|TRBV7-8|TRBJ2-7
CASTYGTGLSYEQYF
TGTGCCAGCACCTATGGGACAGGGCTCTCCTACGAGCAGTACTTC
>NA|TRBD1|TRBV24-1|TRBJ2-2
CATSDARDRGLTGELFF
TGTGCCACCAGTGATGCCAGGGACAGGGGGCTGACCGGGGAGCTGTTTTTT
>NA|TRBD1|TRBV24-1|TRBJ1-1
CATSDWTGREAFF
TGTGCCACCAGTGATTGGACAGGGCGTGAAGCTTTCTTT
>NA|TRBD1|TRBV28|TRBJ2-7
CASSYGQGGSYEQYF
TGTGCCAGCAGTTACGGACAGGGCGGGTCCTACGAGCAGTACTTC
>NA|TRBD2|TRBV13|TRBJ2-5
CASNHWEGIETQYF
TGTGCCAGCAACCATTGGGAGGGAATAGAGACCCAGTACTTC
>NA|TRBD2|TRBV5-1|TRBJ2-1
CASYRISGGPSSYNEQFF
TGCGCCAGCTATAGGATTAGCGGGGGGCCCAGCTCCTACAATGAGCAGTTCTTC
>NA|TRBD1|TRBV3-1/TRBV3-2|TRBJ1-2
CASSQGTGSLNDGYTF
TGTGCCAGCAGCCAAGGGACAGGGTCTTTGAACGATGGCTACACCTTC
>many|TRBD2|TRBV6-2/TRBV6-3|TRBJ2-7
CASSYSLGGEQYF
TGTGCCAGCAGTTACTCGTTGGGGGGGGAGCAGTACTTC
>NA|NA|TRBV19|TRBJ2-3
CASRLSLFLDTQYF
TGTGCCAGTAGACTCTCACTTTTTTTAGATACGCAGTATTTT
>NA|NA|TRBV19|TRBJ2-2
CASSVRGGTGELFF
TGTGCCAGTAGTGTTCGAGGGGGCACCGGGGAGCTGTTTTTT
>NA|NA|TRBV19|TRBJ1-1
CASSIRRVGANTEAFF
TGTGCCAGTAGTATCCGGAGGGTCGGGGCGAACACTGAAGCTTTCTTT
>NA|NA|TRBV18|TRBJ1-1
CASSPLGSGPATEAFF
TGTGCCAGCTCACCACTTGGGAGTGGGCCAGCCACTGAAGCTTTCTTT
>once|NA|TRBV6-6|TRBJ1-5
CASSYNPGNQPQHF
TGTGCCAGCAGTTATAACCCAGGTAATCAGCCCCAGCATTTT
>NA|TRBD1|TRBV11-3|TRBJ2-5
CASSLERTGTQYF
TGTGCCAGCAGCTTAGAAAGGACAGGGACCCAGTACTTC
>NA|TRBD1|TRBV6-5|TRBJ1-5
CAVPDRGSNQPQHF
TGTGCCGTCCCGGACAGGGGAAGCAATCAGCCCCAGCATTTT
>few|TRBD2|TRBV7-2|TRBJ2-1
CASSFTSGGSYNEQFF
TGTGCCAGCAGCTTTACTAGCGGGGGAAGTTACAATGAGCAGTTCTTC
>NA|NA|TRBV6-5|TRBJ1-1
CASSRLGAGTEAFF
TGTGCCAGCAGTCGACTAGGGGCTGGCACTGAAGCTTTCTTT
>once|NA|TRBV6-6|TRBJ2-4
CASTLDTKNIQYF
TGTGCCAGCACCTTAGACACGAAAAACATTCAGTACTTC
>NA|NA|TRBV11-2|TRBJ1-6
CASSFGGDSPLHF
TGTGCCAGCAGCTTCGGGGGGGACTCACCCCTCCACTTT
>NA|NA|TRBV5-1|TRBJ1-1
CASSLAWQGNTEAFF
TGCGCCAGCAGCTTGGCCTGGCAGGGAAACACTGAAGCTTTCTTT
>NA|NA|TRBV30|TRBJ2-7
CAWSAHLGLSYYEQYF
TGTGCCTGGAGTGCCCACCTGGGACTCTCCTACTACGAGCAGTACTTC